This T cell receptor (beta chain) was recorded in a study of T cells expressing NK-cell markers. For the study at large: Sequencing covered eight donors, seven HCMV-seropositive and one seronegative. Study findings and constraints: The study left the HCMV specificity of expanded NKG2C+ T cell clones unresolved. Dominant NKG2C+ clonotypes accounted for roughly 1.0-8% of CD8+ T cells in about six donors.

As regards this clonotype: Its antigen is not identified.

TCRdb re-called the 5' RACE reads and gives one entry per CDR3 protein, without DNA. The data include 200,000 to 300,000 distinct CDR3 sequences; the top ten clones carry approximately 0.39%. The CDR3 extends over 15 amino acids. The germline gives CDR1 SGHDT, CDR2 YYEEEE. Source material: blood T cells: a sorted CD56 or NKG2C T cell subset, CD4+ or CD8+ T cells, or bulk PBMC T cells (not recorded which). The chain combines TRBV5-6 with TRBJ2-3; TCRdb lists TRBD2, though no DNA is available to test this call. This receptor was taken from a man between 18 and 29 years old in good health. The CDR3 sequence: CASSPIPSRPDTQYF.